This TCR beta chain was sequenced in a study of CD8 T cells in cerebrospinal fluid in Alzheimer's disease. Study-wide context: Plate-based nested PCR sequencing and droplet-based sequencing measured CSF T cell clonal expansion.

Following a re-call of the 10x single-cell sequencing reads, TCRdb has one entry per CDR3 protein and lacks DNA. The listing records about 1,200 distinct CDR3 sequences. This clonotype is identified as large from frequency. What it binds is unknown. Germline values: CDR1 MGHRA, CDR2 YSYEKL. This CDR3 comprises 16 residues. For droplet-based sequencing, live CSF cells were sorted using a live/dead marker. Study-wide results and limits: Expanded clones of at least 3% were commoner in Alzheimer's patients than healthy subjects.

The material sequenced was cerebrospinal fluid. The sequence came from a human donor in good health. V and J are TRBV4-1 and TRBJ2-7; as DNA is missing, the TRBD1 call by TCRdb cannot be tested. CDR3 residues: CASSQRSGTGISEQYF.